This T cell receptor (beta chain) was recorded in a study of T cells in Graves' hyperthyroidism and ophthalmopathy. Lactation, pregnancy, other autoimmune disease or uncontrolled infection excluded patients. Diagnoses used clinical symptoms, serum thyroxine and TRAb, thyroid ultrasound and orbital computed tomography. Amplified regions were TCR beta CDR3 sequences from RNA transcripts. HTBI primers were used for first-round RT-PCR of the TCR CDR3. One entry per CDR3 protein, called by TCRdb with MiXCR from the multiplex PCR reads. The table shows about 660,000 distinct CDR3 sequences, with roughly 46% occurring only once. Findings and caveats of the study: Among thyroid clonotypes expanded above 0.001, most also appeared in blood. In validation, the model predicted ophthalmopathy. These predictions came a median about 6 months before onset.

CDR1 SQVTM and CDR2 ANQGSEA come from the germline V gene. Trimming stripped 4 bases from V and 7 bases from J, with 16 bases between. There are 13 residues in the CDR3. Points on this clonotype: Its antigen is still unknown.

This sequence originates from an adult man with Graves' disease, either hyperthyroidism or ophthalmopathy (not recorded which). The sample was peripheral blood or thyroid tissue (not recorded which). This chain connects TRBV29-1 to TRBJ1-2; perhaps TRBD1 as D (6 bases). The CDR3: CSVAMKVGGGYTF. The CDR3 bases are TGCAGCGTTGCCATGAAAGTAGGGGGTGGCTACACCTTC.